The rows below give T cell receptor beta chains drawn from one sample of a study of blood T cell repertoires in COVID-19. Sequenced by immunoSEQ multiplex PCR; TCRdb stores in-frame clones only, minus some. The sample holds some 130,000 clones, roughly 76% seen once. The sequencing input was peripheral blood. These receptors were obtained from an older man with acute or convalescent COVID-19. Both conserved end residues are part of each CDR3. D genes are given only for firm matches. A row's size may be missing; if present it is once, few, many or a size class.

j_call,clone_size,d_call,v_call,cdr3_aa,cdr3_nt
TRBJ1-2,.,.,TRBV19,CASSTQWTSGVYGYTF,TGTGCCAGTAGTACTCAATGGACATCGGGGGTCTATGGCTACACCTTC
TRBJ1-3,many,.,TRBV18,CASSPPEQAGNTIYF,TGTGCCAGCTCACCACCAGAGCAAGCTGGAAACACCATATATTTT
TRBJ1-4,.,.,TRBV5-5,CASSLASDEKLFF,TGTGCCAGCAGCTTGGCTTCAGATGAAAAACTGTTTTTT
TRBJ2-7,.,TRBD2,TRBV5-1,CASSPLTSGVGNEQYF,TGCGCCAGCAGCCCATTGACTAGCGGGGTAGGGAACGAGCAGTACTTC
TRBJ2-3,.,TRBD2,TRBV2,CASGPSGKPTDTQYF,TGTGCCAGCGGTCCTAGCGGGAAGCCAACAGATACGCAGTATTTT
TRBJ1-2,.,.,TRBV15,CATSGRGDYGYTF,TGTGCCACCAGCGGCAGGGGTGACTATGGCTACACCTTC
TRBJ2-3,once,TRBD1,TRBV30,CAWKGQPQSTDTQYF,TGTGCCTGGAAGGGACAGCCCCAGAGCACAGATACGCAGTATTTT
TRBJ2-5,.,.,TRBV5-5,CASSFDRRLETQYF,TGTGCCAGCAGCTTCGACAGGCGACTAGAGACCCAGTACTTC
TRBJ2-3,.,.,TRBV7-2,CASSLLRGAGVDTQYF,TGTGCCAGCAGCTTACTACGGGGGGCAGGGGTAGATACGCAGTATTTT
TRBJ2-7,.,TRBD2,TRBV11-3,CASSLGGGSSYEQYF,TGTGCCAGCAGCCTGGGGGGAGGGAGTTCCTACGAGCAGTACTTC
TRBJ2-7,once,TRBD2,TRBV5-6,CASSPGGIYEQYF,TGTGCCAGCAGCCCGGGAGGAATCTACGAGCAGTACTTC
TRBJ2-7,.,TRBD2,TRBV11-2,CASSLWLGRGATYEQYF,TGTGCCAGCAGCTTGTGGTTGGGGCGGGGGGCAACCTACGAGCAGTACTTC
TRBJ2-2,.,TRBD2,TRBV3-1/TRBV3-2,CASSQELAGTGELFF,TGTGCCAGCAGCCAAGAACTAGCGGGGACCGGGGAGCTGTTTTTT
TRBJ1-2,.,.,TRBV5-1,CASSLGSRAVNYGYTF,TGCGCCAGCAGCTTGGGTAGCAGGGCCGTTAACTATGGCTACACCTTC
TRBJ1-4,.,TRBD1,TRBV4-1,CASSQGGPGQANEKLFF,TGCGCCAGCAGCCAAGGGGGGCCCGGACAGGCTAATGAAAAACTGTTTTTT
TRBJ1-2,.,.,TRBV21-1,CASSKGWDREIYGYTF,TGTGCCAGCAGCAAAGGATGGGACAGAGAGATCTATGGCTACACCTTC
TRBJ1-1,.,.,TRBV18,CASSSRNEGVDPEAFF,TGTGCCAGCTCATCCAGAAACGAAGGGGTGGACCCTGAAGCTTTCTTT
TRBJ1-2,.,.,TRBV28,CASSSDSNYGYTF,TGTGCCAGCAGCTCGGACAGTAACTATGGCTACACCTTC
TRBJ2-5,.,TRBD1,TRBV6-2/TRBV6-3,CASSPGTGAIPYQETQYF,TGTGCCAGCAGCCCCGGGACAGGGGCTATCCCATACCAAGAGACCCAGTACTTC
TRBJ2-3,.,.,TRBV11-2,CASSLEDYTDTQYF,TGTGCCAGCAGCTTAGAGGACTACACAGATACGCAGTATTTT
TRBJ1-1,.,.,TRBV20-1,CSAPGVTEAFF,TGCAGTGCTCCAGGTGTCACTGAAGCTTTCTTT
TRBJ2-3,.,.,TRBV7-3,CASSLMRLDTQYF,TGTGCCAGCAGCTTAATGCGTTTGGATACGCAGTATTTT
TRBJ2-1,.,.,TRBV28,CASSFVRDSSSYNEQFF,TGTGCCAGCAGTTTTGTCCGGGACTCGAGCTCCTACAATGAGCAGTTCTTC
TRBJ2-5,.,.,TRBV5-1,CASSLFTGGAGTQYF,TGCGCCAGCAGCTTGTTTACTGGTGGAGCGGGGACCCAGTACTTC